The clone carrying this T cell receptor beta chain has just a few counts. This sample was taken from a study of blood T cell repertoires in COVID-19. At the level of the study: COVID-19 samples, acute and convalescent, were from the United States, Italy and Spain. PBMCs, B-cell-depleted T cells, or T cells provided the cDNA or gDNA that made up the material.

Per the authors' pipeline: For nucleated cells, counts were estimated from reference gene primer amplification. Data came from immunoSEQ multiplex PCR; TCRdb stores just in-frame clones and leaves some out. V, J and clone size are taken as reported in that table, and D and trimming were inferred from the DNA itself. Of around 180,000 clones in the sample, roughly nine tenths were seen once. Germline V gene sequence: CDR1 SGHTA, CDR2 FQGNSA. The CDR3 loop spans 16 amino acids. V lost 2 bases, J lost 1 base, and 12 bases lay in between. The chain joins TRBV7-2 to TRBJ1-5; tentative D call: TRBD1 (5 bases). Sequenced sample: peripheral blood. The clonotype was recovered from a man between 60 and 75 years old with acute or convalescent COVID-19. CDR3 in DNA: TGTGCCAGCAGCTTAATAGCGGGGACCAGCAATCAGCCCCAGCATTTT. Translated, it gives CASSLIAGTSNQPQHF. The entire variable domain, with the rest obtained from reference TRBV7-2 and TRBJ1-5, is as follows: GAGVSQSPSNKVTEKGKDVELRCDPISGHTALYWYRQSLGQGLEFLIYFQGNSAPDKSGLPSDRFSAERTGGSVSTLTIQRTQQEDSAVYLCASSLIAGTSNQPQHFGDGTRLSIL.